The source of this T cell receptor (beta chain) is a study of technical replicates of blood from a few donors. The CDR3 sequence is 16 residues long. V was pared by 5 bases and J by 3 bases, with 20 bases between. The germline CDR1 and CDR2 sequences are MNHEY and SMNVEV (reference sequence). Clones were sequenced by immunoSEQ multiplex PCR, and TCRdb holds only the in-frame ones, with some missing. The sample records roughly 92,000 clones, around 96% being singletons. J is TRBJ2-7 and V is TRBV27, with a possible D match to TRBD2 (6 bases). The TCR was taken from a human donor in good health. The sample taken for sequencing was T cells isolated from PBMCs. CDR3 DNA sequence: TGTGCCAGCAGTCCAGGACCCCCGGGACTGGGCTACGAGCAGTACTTC. Its protein product is CASSPGPPGLGYEQYF.